These T cell receptor beta chains were read from a single sample in a study of cytotoxic CD8 clonotypes in ibrutinib-treated CLL. This table comes from immunoSEQ multiplex PCR, and its TCRdb copy is limited to in-frame clones, with some not included. Among about 300,000 clones, less than 85% were seen once, and the ten largest hold 5.6%. Sequences were derived from PBMCs, sampled at disease progression, from a patient treated with ibrutinib. These receptors were obtained from a human donor with chronic lymphocytic leukemia. The conserved cysteine and the conserved F or W are not part of the CDR3 here. Size tells how often a clone was seen (once, few, many) or the class of an expanded clone, and some rows leave it out.

>TRBV5-1|once|TRBJ2-2
ASSPGTSGGANTGELF
>TRBV28|NA|TRBJ1-3
ASSLSTASFRNTIY
>TRBV6-5|once|TRBJ1-2
ASSSPGDGGYT
>TRBV5-1|NA|TRBJ1-2
ASSYDTYGYT
>TRBV5-1|NA|TRBJ2-2
ASSLAGQGTGELF
>TRBV7-9|NA|TRBJ1-2
ASSLGGDRANYGYT
>TRBV6-1|NA|TRBJ1-6
AEGESSYNSPLH
>TRBV5-1|few|TRBJ2-7
ASSLQGYEQY
>TRBV27|few|TRBJ1-1
ASSLQGKVGYGEAF
>TRBV6-5|NA|TRBJ1-1
ASSYIASGTEAF
>TRBV4-1|few|TRBJ1-5
ASSQEGLGNQPQH